These 8 T cell receptor beta chains were all obtained from the same sample, sequenced in a study of coeliac disease. Assay used: immunoSEQ multiplex PCR; TCRdb lists only in-frame clones, some missing. The repertoire holds fewer than 7,000 clones, about three quarters seen once, with roughly 6% in the top ten. Sequencing was done on a sample of lamina propria lymphocytes from the gut. Source of these receptors: a man aged 25 to 45 with celiac disease.

The rearrangement joins TRBV27 to TRBJ1-2; D call uncertain. Germline V gene lookup returns CDR1 MNHEY and CDR2 SMNVEV (reference sequence). CDR3 length equals 12 residues. V was trimmed by 2 bases and J by 14 bases, leaving 15 bases between them. In DNA, the CDR3 is TGTGCCAGCAGTTTAAAGGGAGGGCCGCGGACCTTC. It specifies CASSLKGGPRTF.

As concerns this clone: Sequence at one end of the junction differs from germline and may be a read error. The genes are TRBV7-9 and TRBJ1-1; D is unclear. Germline V CDR1 and CDR2: SEHNR, FQNEAQ (reference sequence). The CDR3 has 15 residues. The CDR3 sequence: CASSSNPSRNTKAFF. CDR3 DNA: TGTGCCAGCAGCTCCAATCCCTCCCGGAACACTAAAGCTTTCTTT.

V usage is TRBV5-1 and J usage is TRBJ2-5, with a tentative D call TRBD2 (5 bases). The CDR3 runs 14 residues. Trimming took off 0 bases at V and 5 bases at J, with 11 bases between the two ends. Per germline, CDR1 SGHRS and CDR2 YFSETQ. The chain's CDR3 is CASSLEYEGETQYF. The CDR3 DNA follows: TGCGCCAGCAGCTTGGAGTACGAGGGCGAGACCCAGTACTTC.

In this sample, this clone turned up a few times. The J gene is TRBJ2-1, the V gene TRBV30, with D maybe TRBD1 (6 bases). This CDR3 has 16 residues. Germline V gene data show CDR1 as GTSNPN and CDR2 as SVGIG (reference sequence). V was pared by 1 base and J by 2 bases, with 15 bases between. CDR3 region: CAWSGKDSGAYNEQFF. DNA for the CDR3: TGTGCCTGGAGTGGGAAGGACAGTGGGGCCTACAATGAGCAGTTCTTC. Filled out from reference TRBV30 and TRBJ2-1, the complete variable domain reads SQTIHQWPATLVQPVGSPLSLECTVEGTSNPNLYWYRQAAGRGLQLLFYSVGIGQISSEVPQNLSASRPQDRQFILSSKKLLLSDSGFYLCAWSGKDSGAYNEQFFGPGTRLTVL.

The chain recombines TRBV11-2 with TRBJ1-1, with D perhaps matching TRBD1 (5 bases). The germline V and J ends were trimmed by 3 bases and 2 bases, with 10 bases remaining between them. The CDR3 has 14 residues. Germline CDR1 SGHAT, CDR2 FQNNGV. The CDR3 DNA is TGTGCCAGCAGCTTGGCAGGGTATAACACTGAAGCTTTCTTT. This sequence encodes CASSLAGYNTEAFF.

The chain combines TRBV9 with TRBJ1-3; D gene unclear. Germline V gene data show CDR1 as SGDLS and CDR2 as YYNGEE. V was cut by 5 bases and J by 4 bases, with 13 bases left in between. This CDR3 contains 14 residues. The CDR3 nucleotides are TGTGCCAGCAGTCCAGAGGGTTACGGAAACACCATATATTTT. Translating gives CASSPEGYGNTIYF.

The chain combines TRBV5-4 with TRBJ1-4; D ambiguous. V shed 2 bases and J shed 8 bases, with 7 bases lying between them. The CDR3 loop spans 12 amino acids. The germline V gene has CDR1 SGHNT and CDR2 YYREEE (reference sequence). The CDR3 loop reads CASSFFREKLFF. CDR3 nucleotide sequence: TGTGCCAGCAGCTTTTTCAGGGAAAAACTGTTTTTT. Looking up the rest from reference TRBV5-4 and TRBJ1-4 gives the full variable domain: ETGVTQSPTHLIKTRGQQVTLRCSSQSGHNTVSWYQQALGQGPQFIFQYYREEENGRGNFPPRFSGLQFPNYSSELNVNALELDDSALYLCASSFFREKLFFGSGTQLSVL.

The rearrangement links TRBV15 to TRBJ1-4, with 8 bases matching TRBD1. Germline V gives CDR1 LNHNV, CDR2 YYDKDF (reference sequence). With 6 bases clipped from V and 6 bases from J, the junction kept 9 bases outside the gene matches. This CDR3 spans 15 amino acids. The CDR3 DNA reads as TGTGCCACCAGTCGCCAGGGGGCCGGAGATGAAAAACTGTTTTTT. Translated: CATSRQGAGDEKLFF.